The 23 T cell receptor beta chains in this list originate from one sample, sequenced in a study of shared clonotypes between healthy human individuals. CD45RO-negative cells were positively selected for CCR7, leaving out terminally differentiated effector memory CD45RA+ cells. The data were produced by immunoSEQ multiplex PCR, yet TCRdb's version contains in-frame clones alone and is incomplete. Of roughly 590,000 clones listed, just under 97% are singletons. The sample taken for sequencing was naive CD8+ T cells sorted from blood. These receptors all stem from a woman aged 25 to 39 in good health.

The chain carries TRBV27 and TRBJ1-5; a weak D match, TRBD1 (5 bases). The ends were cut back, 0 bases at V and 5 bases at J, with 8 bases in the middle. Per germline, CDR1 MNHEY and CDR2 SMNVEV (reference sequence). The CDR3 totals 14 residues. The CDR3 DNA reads TGTGCCAGCAGTTTATCCGGGACCTATCAGCCCCAGCATTTT. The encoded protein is CASSLSGTYQPQHF.

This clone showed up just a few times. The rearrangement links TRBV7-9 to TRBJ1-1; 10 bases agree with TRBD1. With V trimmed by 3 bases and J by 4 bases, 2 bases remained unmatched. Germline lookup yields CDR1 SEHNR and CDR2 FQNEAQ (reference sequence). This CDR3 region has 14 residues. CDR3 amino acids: CASSLGTGVTEAFF. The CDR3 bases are TGTGCCAGCAGCTTGGGGACAGGGGTCACTGAAGCTTTCTTT.

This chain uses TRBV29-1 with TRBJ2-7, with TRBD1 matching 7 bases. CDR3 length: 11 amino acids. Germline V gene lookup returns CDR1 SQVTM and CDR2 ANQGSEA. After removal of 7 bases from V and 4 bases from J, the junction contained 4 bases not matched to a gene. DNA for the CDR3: TGCAGCGGGCTACAGGGGTACGAGCAGTACTTC. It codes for CSGLQGYEQYF.

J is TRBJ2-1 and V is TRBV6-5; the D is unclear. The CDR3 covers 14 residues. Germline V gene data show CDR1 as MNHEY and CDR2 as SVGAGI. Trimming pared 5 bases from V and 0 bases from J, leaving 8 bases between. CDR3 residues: CASSAGSSYNEQFF. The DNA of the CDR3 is TGTGCCAGCAGTGCAGGTAGCTCCTACAATGAGCAGTTCTTC.

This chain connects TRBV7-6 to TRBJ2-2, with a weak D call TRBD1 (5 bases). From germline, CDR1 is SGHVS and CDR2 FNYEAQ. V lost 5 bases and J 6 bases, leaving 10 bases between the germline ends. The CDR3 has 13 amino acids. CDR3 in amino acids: CASSPTVSGELFF. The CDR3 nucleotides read TGTGCCAGCAGCCCGACAGTATCCGGGGAGCTGTTTTTT.

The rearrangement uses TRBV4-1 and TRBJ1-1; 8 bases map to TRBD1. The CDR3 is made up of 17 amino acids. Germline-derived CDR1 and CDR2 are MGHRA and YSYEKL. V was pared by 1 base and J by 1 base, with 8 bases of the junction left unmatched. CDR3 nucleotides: TGCGCCAGCAGCCAAGTATATTCGGGGACAGGGAACACTGAAGCTTTCTTT. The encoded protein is CASSQVYSGTGNTEAFF.

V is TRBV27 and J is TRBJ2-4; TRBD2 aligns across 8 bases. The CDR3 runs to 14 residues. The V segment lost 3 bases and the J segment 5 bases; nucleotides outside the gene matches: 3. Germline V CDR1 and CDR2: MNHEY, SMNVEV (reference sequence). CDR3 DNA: TGTGCCAGCAGTTTTACTAGCGGTGAAAACATTCAGTACTTC. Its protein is CASSFTSGENIQYF.

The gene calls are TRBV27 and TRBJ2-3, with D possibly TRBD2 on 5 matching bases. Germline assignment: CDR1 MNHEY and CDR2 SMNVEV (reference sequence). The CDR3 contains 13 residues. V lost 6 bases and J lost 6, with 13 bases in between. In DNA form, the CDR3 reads TGTGCCAGCAGCCCAGACTCGGGGGATACGCAGTATTTT. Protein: CASSPDSGDTQYF.

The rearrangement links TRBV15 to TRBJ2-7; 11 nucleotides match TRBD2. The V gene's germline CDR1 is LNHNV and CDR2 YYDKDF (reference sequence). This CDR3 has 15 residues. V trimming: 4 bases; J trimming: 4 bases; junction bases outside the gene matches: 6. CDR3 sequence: CATSKGLAEQYEQYF. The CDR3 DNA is TGTGCCACCAGCAAGGGACTAGCGGAACAGTACGAGCAGTACTTC. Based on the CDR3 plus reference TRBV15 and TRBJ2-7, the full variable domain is DAMVIQNPRYQVTQFGKPVTLSCSQTLNHNVMYWYQQKSSQAPKLLFHYYDKDFNNEADTPDNFQSRRPNTSFCFLDIRSPGLGDTAMYLCATSKGLAEQYEQYFGPGTRLTVT.

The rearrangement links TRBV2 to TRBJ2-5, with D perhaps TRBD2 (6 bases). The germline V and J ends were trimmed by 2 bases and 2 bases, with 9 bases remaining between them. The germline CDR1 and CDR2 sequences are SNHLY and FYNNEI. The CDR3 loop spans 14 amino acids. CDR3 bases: TGTGCCAGCAGTGAACGGGACTTTCAAGAGACCCAGTACTTC. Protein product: CASSERDFQETQYF.

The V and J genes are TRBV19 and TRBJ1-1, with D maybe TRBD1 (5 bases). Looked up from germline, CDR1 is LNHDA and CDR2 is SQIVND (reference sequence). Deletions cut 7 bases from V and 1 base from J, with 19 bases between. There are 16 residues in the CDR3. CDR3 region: CASTEDSLGPNTEAFF. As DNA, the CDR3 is TGTGCCAGTACCGAAGACAGCTTAGGGCCGAACACTGAAGCTTTCTTT.

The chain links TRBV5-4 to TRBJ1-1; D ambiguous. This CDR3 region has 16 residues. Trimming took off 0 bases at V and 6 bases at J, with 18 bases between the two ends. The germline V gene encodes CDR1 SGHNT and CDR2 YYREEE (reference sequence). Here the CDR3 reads CASSLDVSQAVPEAFF. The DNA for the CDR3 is TGTGCCAGCAGCTTGGATGTATCGCAGGCTGTCCCTGAAGCTTTCTTT.

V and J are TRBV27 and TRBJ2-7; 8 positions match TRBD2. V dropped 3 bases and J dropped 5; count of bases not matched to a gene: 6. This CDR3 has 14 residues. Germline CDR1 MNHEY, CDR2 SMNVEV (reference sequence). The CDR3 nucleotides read TGTGCCAGCAGTTTTTCAGCGGGAGTGGACGAGCAGTACTTC. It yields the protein CASSFSAGVDEQYF.

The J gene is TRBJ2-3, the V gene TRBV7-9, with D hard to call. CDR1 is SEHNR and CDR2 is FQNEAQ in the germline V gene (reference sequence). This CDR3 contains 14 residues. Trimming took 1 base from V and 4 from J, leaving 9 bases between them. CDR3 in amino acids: CASSLDQAPDTQYF. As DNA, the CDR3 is TGTGCCAGCAGCTTAGACCAGGCTCCAGATACGCAGTATTTT. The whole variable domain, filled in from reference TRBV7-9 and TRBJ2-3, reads DTGVSQNPRHKITKRGQNVTFRCDPISEHNRLYWYRQTLGQGPEFLTYFQNEAQLEKSRLLSDRFSAERPKGSFSTLEIQRTEQGDSAMYLCASSLDQAPDTQYFGPGTRLTVL.

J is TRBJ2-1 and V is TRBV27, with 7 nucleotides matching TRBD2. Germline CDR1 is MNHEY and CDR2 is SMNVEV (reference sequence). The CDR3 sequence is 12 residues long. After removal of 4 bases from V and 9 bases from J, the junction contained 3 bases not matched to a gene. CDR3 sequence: CASSSGLVEQFF. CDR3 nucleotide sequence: TGTGCCAGCAGTTCCGGACTAGTTGAGCAGTTCTTC.

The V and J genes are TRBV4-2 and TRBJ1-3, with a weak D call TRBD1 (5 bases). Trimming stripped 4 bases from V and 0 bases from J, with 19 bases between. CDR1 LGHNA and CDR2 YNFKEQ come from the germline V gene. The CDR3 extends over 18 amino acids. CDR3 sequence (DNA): TGTGCCAGCAGCCTAAAGCAAAAGTGGGGGTTCTCTGGAAACACCATATATTTT. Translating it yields CASSLKQKWGFSGNTIYF.

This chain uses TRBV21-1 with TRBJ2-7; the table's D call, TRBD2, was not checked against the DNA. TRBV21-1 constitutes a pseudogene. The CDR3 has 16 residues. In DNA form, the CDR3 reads TGTGCCAGCAGCGCCCAGGGACTAGCGAATGCCTACGAGCAGTACTTC. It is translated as CASSAQGLANAYEQYF.

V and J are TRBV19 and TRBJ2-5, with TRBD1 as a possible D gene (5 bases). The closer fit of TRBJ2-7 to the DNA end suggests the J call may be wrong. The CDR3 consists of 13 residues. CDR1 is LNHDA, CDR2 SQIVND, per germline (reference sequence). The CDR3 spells CASSMADTYEQYF. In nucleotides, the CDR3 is TGTGCCAGTAGTATGGCGGACACCTACGAGCAGTACTTC.

This chain's CDR3 is CASSLGINTEAFF. The CDR3 DNA follows: TGTGCCAGCAGCCTCGGGATTAACACTGAAGCTTTCTTT. The chain combines TRBV9 with TRBJ1-1; no clear D gene. V was clipped by 4 bases and J by 2 bases, with 9 bases between them. CDR3 length: 13 amino acids. Germline values: CDR1 SGDLS, CDR2 YYNGEE. Variable domain in full (rest from reference TRBV9 and TRBJ1-1): DSGVTQTPKHLITATGQRVTLRCSPRSGDLSVYWYQQSLDQGLQFLIQYYNGEERAKGNILERFSAQQFPDLHSELNLSSLELGDSALYFCASSLGINTEAFFGQGTRLTVV.

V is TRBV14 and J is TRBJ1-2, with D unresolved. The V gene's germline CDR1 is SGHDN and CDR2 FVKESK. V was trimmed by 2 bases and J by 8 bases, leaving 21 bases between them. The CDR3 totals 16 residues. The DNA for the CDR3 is TGTGCCAGCAGCCAAAACAACGAACAGCCTGGCGGGGGCTACACCTTC. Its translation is CASSQNNEQPGGGYTF. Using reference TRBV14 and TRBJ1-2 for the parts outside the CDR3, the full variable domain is EAGVTQFPSHSVIEKGQTVTLRCDPISGHDNLYWYRRVMGKEIKFLLHFVKESKQDESGMPNNRFLAERTGGTYSTLKVQPAELEDSGVYFCASSQNNEQPGGGYTFGSGTRLTVV.

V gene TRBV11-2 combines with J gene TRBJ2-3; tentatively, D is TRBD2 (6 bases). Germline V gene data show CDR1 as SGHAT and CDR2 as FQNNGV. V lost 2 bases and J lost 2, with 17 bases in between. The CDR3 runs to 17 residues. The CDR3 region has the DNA TGTGCCAGCAGCTTATTCCCGGGTGGAGGGGTCACAGATACGCAGTATTTT. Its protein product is CASSLFPGGGVTDTQYF.

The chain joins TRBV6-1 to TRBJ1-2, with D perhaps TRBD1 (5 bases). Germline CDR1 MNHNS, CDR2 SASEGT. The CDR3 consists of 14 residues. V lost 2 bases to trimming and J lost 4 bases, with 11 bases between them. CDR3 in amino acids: CASSELGDPYGYTF. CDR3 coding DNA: TGTGCCAGCAGTGAATTAGGGGATCCCTATGGCTACACCTTC.

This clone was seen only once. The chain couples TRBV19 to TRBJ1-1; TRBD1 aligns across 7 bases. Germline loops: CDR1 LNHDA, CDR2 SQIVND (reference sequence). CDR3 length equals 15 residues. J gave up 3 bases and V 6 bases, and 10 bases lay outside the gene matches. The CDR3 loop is CASRMRGLGDTEAFF. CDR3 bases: TGTGCCAGTAGGATGAGGGGGCTTGGGGACACTGAAGCTTTCTTT.